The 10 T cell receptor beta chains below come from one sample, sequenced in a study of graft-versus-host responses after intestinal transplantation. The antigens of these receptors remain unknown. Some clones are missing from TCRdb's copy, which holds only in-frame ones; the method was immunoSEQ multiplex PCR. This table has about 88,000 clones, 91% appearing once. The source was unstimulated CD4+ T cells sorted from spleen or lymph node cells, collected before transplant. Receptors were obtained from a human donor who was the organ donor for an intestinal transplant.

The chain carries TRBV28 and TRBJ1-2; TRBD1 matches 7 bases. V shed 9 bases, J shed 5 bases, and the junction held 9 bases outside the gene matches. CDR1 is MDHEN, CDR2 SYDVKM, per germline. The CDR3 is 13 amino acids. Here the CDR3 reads CASTEDRVYGYTF. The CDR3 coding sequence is TGTGCCAGTACTGAAGACAGGGTTTATGGCTACACCTTC.

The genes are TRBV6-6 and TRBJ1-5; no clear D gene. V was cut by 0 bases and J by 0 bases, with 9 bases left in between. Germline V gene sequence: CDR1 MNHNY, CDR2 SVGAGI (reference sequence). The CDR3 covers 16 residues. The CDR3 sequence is CASSYSKQNSNQPQHF. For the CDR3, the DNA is TGTGCCAGCAGTTACTCTAAACAGAATAGCAATCAGCCCCAGCATTTT.

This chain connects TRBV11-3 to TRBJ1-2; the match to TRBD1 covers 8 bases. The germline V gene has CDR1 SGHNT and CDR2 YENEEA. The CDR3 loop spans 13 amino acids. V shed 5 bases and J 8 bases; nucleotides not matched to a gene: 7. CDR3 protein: CASSPDRDGGYTF. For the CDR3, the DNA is TGTGCCAGCAGCCCGGACAGGGATGGCGGCTACACCTTC.

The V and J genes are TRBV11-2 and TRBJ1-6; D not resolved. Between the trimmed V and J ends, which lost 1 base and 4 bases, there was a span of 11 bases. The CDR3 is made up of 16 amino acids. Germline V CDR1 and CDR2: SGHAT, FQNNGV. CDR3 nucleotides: TGTGCCAGCAGCTTAGGACCTTCGGGGTATAATTCACCCCTCCACTTT. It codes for CASSLGPSGYNSPLHF.

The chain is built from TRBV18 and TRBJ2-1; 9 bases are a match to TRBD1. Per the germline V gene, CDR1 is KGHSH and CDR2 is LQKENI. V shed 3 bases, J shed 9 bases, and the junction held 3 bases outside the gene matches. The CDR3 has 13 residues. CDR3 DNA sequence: TGTGCCAGCTCACCGGGACAGGGAGGTGAGCAGTTCTTC. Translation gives CASSPGQGGEQFF.

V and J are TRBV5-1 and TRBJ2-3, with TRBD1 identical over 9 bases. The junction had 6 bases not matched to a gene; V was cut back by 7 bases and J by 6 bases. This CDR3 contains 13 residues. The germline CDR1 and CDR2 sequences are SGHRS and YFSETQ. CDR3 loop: CASRDRALDTQYF. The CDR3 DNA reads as TGCGCCAGCCGGGACAGGGCCCTTGATACGCAGTATTTT.

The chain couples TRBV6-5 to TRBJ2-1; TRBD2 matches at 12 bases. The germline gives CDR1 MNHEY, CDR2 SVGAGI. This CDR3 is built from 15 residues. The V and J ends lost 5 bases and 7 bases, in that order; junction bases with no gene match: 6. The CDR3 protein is CASSQLAGGFNEQFF. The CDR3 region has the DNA TGTGCCAGCAGTCAACTAGCGGGAGGATTTAATGAGCAGTTCTTC.

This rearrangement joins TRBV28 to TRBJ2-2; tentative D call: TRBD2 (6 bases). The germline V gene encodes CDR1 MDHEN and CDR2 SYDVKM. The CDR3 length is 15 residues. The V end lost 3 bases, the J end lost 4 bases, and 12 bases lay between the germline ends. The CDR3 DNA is TGTGCCAGCAGTTTGAGCCCCGGGAGCACCGGGGAGCTGTTTTTT. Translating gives CASSLSPGSTGELFF.

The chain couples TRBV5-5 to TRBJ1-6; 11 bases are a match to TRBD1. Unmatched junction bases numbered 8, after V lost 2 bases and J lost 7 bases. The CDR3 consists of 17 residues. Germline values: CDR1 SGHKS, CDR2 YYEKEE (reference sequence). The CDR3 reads CASSFLRTGGGNSPLHF. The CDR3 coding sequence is TGTGCCAGCAGCTTCCTCCGGACAGGGGGCGGCAATTCACCCCTCCACTTT.

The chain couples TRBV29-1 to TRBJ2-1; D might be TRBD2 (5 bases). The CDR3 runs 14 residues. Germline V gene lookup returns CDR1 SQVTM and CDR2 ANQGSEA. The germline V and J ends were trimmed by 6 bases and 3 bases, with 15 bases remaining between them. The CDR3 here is CSVVIGNLYNEQFF. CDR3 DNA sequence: TGCAGCGTCGTGATCGGGAACCTCTACAATGAGCAGTTCTTC.